This is a list of T cell receptor beta chains from one sample in a study of breast tumors, draining lymph nodes, adjacent tissues. TCRdb called the multiplex PCR reads again in MiXCR, with one record for every CDR3 protein. The table shows roughly 120,000 distinct CDR3 sequences, with just under 20% occurring only once. Specimen: axillary lymph node tissue. Receptors originate from a female donor with breast cancer. Some clones in this sample may be carry-over from other donors' samples. The CDR3 runs from the conserved cysteine through the conserved F or W. A D gene is named only where the DNA matches it firmly. Size values are once, few and many counts, or a class for expanded clones, and some rows have none.

d_call clone_size j_call v_call cdr3_aa cdr3_nt
. . TRBJ1-1 TRBV5-4 CASSPQLGGNTEAFF TGTGCCAGCAGCCCCCAACTAGGGGGGAACACTGAAGCTTTCTTT
TRBD1 . TRBJ1-2 TRBV12-3/TRBV12-4 CASSRQGVYGYTF TGTGCCAGCAGTCGACAGGGGGTCTATGGCTACACCTTC
. . TRBJ1-5 TRBV6-2/TRBV6-3 CASSPHLTRAGNQPQHF TGTGCCAGCAGTCCTCACCTAACACGGGCCGGCAATCAGCCCCAGCATTTT
. many TRBJ1-4 TRBV2 CASSEQGKLFF TGTGCCAGCAGTGAACAGGGAAAACTGTTTTTT
TRBD2 many TRBJ2-1 TRBV12-3/TRBV12-4 CASSPGLAGRGLHEQFF TGTGCCAGCAGTCCGGGGCTAGCGGGAAGGGGGCTACATGAGCAGTTCTTC
TRBD1 few TRBJ2-5 TRBV18 CASSPRQTGGSETQYF TGTGCCAGCTCACCACGGCAGACAGGGGGTTCAGAGACCCAGTACTTC
. . TRBJ1-5 TRBV28 CASSSGLNQPQHF TGTGCCAGCAGTTCAGGGCTGAATCAGCCCCAGCATTTT
TRBD1 . TRBJ2-6 TRBV27 CASSFFGTGAFSGANVLTF TGTGCCAGCAGTTTTTTTGGGACAGGGGCCTTTTCTGGGGCCAACGTCCTGACTTTC
TRBD2 few TRBJ2-3 TRBV7-9 CASSLGAGGPTDTQYF TGTGCCAGCAGCTTAGGAGCGGGGGGGCCCACAGATACGCAGTATTTT
TRBD2 many TRBJ2-1 TRBV2 CASVPTLAGGVGEQFF TGTGCCAGCGTACCGACTTTAGCGGGAGGGGTAGGTGAGCAGTTCTTC
TRBD2 many TRBJ2-1 TRBV5-5 CASSTLAGRGEQFF TGTGCCAGCAGCACGCTAGCGGGACGGGGTGAGCAGTTCTTC
. . TRBJ1-1 TRBV5-6 CASSNGGGAYTEAFF TGTGCCAGCAGCAATGGTGGAGGGGCGTACACTGAAGCTTTCTTT
. many TRBJ1-6 TRBV25-1 CASSESRGPISPLHF TGTGCCAGCAGTGAATCGCGGGGCCCCATTTCACCCCTCCACTTT
TRBD2 many TRBJ2-5 TRBV6-6 CASSYSLAGGQETQYF TGTGCCAGCAGTTACTCCCTAGCGGGGGGCCAAGAGACCCAGTACTTC
. many TRBJ2-1 TRBV5-6 CASSTGPEAEQFF TGTGCCAGCAGCACAGGGCCGGAAGCTGAGCAGTTCTTC
. many TRBJ2-5 TRBV20-1 CSAPKEGPIQETQYF TGCAGTGCTCCAAAGGAGGGGCCGATCCAAGAGACCCAGTACTTC
. . TRBJ1-3 TRBV6-6 CASSYRSVSRKAKFPGNTIYF TGTGCCAGCAGTTACCGGTCAGTATCGAGAAAAGCAAAGTTCCCTGGAAACACCATATATTTT
. many TRBJ2-5 TRBV6-5 CASSYSTPGVVKTQYF TGTGCCAGCAGTTACTCGACTCCAGGGGTTGTGAAGACCCAGTACTTC
TRBD2 many TRBJ2-7 TRBV28 CASSMGLAGNYEQYF TGTGCCAGCAGTATGGGACTAGCGGGAAACTACGAGCAGTACTTC
TRBD2 many TRBJ2-7 TRBV7-2 CASRGSSGGTYEQYF TGTGCCAGCAGGGGCTCTAGCGGGGGAACCTACGAGCAGTACTTC
TRBD1 many TRBJ2-6 TRBV4-1 CASSHSGTGGGTGANVLTF TGCGCCAGCAGCCACTCCGGGACAGGGGGGGGTACTGGGGCCAACGTCCTGACTTTC
. many TRBJ2-2 TRBV2 CASSADRLNTGELFF TGTGCCAGCAGTGCGGACCGACTAAACACCGGGGAGCTGTTTTTT
. many TRBJ2-7 TRBV5-1 CASGGDVSYEQYF TGCGCCAGCGGAGGGGACGTCTCCTACGAGCAGTACTTC
. many TRBJ2-1 TRBV20-1 CSAAFGDNEQFF TGCAGTGCCGCGTTCGGGGACAATGAGCAGTTCTTC
. many TRBJ2-2 TRBV12-3/TRBV12-4 CASSFRNTGELFF TGTGCCAGCAGTTTTCGGAACACCGGGGAGCTGTTTTTT
TRBD1 many TRBJ1-6 TRBV4-2 CASSQEVAQRGRNSPLHF TGTGCCAGCAGCCAAGAAGTTGCACAAAGGGGGCGGAATTCACCCCTCCACTTT
TRBD2 many TRBJ2-1 TRBV29-1 CSVEDLGLAGDRSYNEQFF TGCAGCGTTGAAGATCTTGGGCTAGCGGGAGATAGATCCTACAATGAGCAGTTCTTC
. few TRBJ2-2 TRBV5-6 CASSSIQAGVRTGELFF TGTGCCAGCAGCTCAATTCAGGCCGGGGTAAGGACCGGGGAGCTGTTTTTT
. . TRBJ1-1 TRBV20-1 CSARGGNTEAFF TGCAGTGCTAGAGGGGGGAACACTGAAGCTTTCTTT
TRBD1 many TRBJ2-7 TRBV3-1 CASSQRQGEQYF TGTGCCAGCAGCCAGAGACAGGGTGAGCAGTACTTC
. many TRBJ1-3 TRBV7-9 CASSLEGMSDTIYF TGTGCCAGCAGCTTAGAGGGGATGAGTGACACCATATATTTT
. many TRBJ2-3 TRBV5-8 CASSLQGGDTQYF TGTGCCAGCAGCTTACAGGGTGGAGATACGCAGTATTTT
TRBD2 many TRBJ2-5 TRBV27 CASSLLAGVGETQYF TGTGCCAGCAGTTTACTAGCGGGAGTTGGTGAGACCCAGTACTTC
TRBD1 . TRBJ1-1 TRBV10-3 CAISEGRGHNTEAFF TGTGCCATCAGTGAAGGCAGGGGGCATAACACTGAAGCTTTCTTT
TRBD1 many TRBJ1-5 TRBV20-1 CSARDHRDRNQPQHF TGCAGTGCTAGAGACCACCGGGACAGAAATCAGCCCCAGCATTTT
. . TRBJ2-3 TRBV13 CASSLFSGNPARGQPWSRPDPQYF TGTGCCAGCAGCTTATTTTCCGGCAATCCTGCTCGAGGCCAGCCCTGGTCGCGTCCAGATCCGCAGTATTTT
. many TRBJ2-1 TRBV20-1 CSAFAGANEQFF TGCAGTGCTTTCGCCGGGGCTAATGAGCAGTTCTTC
. many TRBJ1-6 TRBV20-1 CSALVAGISPLHF TGCAGTGCCCTGGTGGCAGGGATTTCACCCCTCCACTTT
TRBD1 . TRBJ2-2 TRBV2 CASSLDRVVTGELFF TGTGCCAGCAGCCTCGACAGGGTAGTCACCGGGGAGCTGTTTTTT
. many TRBJ2-3 TRBV20-1 CSPASPRVDTQYF TGCAGCCCCGCCAGTCCCAGGGTGGATACGCAGTATTTT
. many TRBJ2-1 TRBV10-1 CASSESGRKEQFF TGCGCCAGCAGTGAGAGTGGGCGCAAAGAGCAGTTCTTC
TRBD2 many TRBJ2-1 TRBV20-1 CSAGAGGSLYNEQFF TGCAGTGCTGGGGCGGGAGGGTCCCTCTACAATGAGCAGTTCTTC
. many TRBJ2-5 TRBV7-2 CASSVSTTGQKETQYF TGTGCCAGCAGCGTGAGCACCACAGGGCAGAAAGAGACCCAGTACTTC